The rows below give T cell receptor beta chains drawn from one sample of a study of T cells after somatic rescue of genetic block. Produced via immunoSEQ multiplex PCR; TCRdb's table is partial and in-frame only. The sample shows tens of thousands of clones, more than 90% of them seen only once. Sequencing was carried out using peripheral blood mononuclear cells (PBMCs). All receptors derive from a child in the first two years of life. Each CDR3 is given with its conserved first and last residue. D genes are given only for firm matches. Size tells how often a clone was seen (once, few, many) or the class of an expanded clone, and some rows leave it out.

CASSIPGYEQYF TGTGCCAGTAGTATCCCCGGATACGAGCAGTACTTC TRBJ2-7 TRBV19 once NA
CASSGGLVYEQYF TGTGCCAGCAGTGGGGGACTAGTATACGAGCAGTACTTC TRBJ2-7 TRBV6-1 NA TRBD2
CASSLVGQGYYGYTF TGCGCCAGCAGCTTGGTGGGACAGGGATACTATGGCTACACCTTC TRBJ1-2 TRBV5-1 NA TRBD1
CASSYGGGTDTQYF TGTGCCAGCAGTTACGGTGGGGGCACAGATACGCAGTATTTT TRBJ2-3 TRBV6-6 once NA
CASSLGTGGAETQYF TGCGCCAGCAGCTTGGGGACAGGGGGCGCAGAGACCCAGTACTTC TRBJ2-5 TRBV5-1 NA TRBD1
CASSSVMGDEQYF TGTGCCAGCAGCTCCGTGATGGGCGACGAGCAGTACTTC TRBJ2-7 TRBV5-4 NA NA
CASSEATSGLSYNEQFF TGTGCCAGCAGTGAAGCTACTAGCGGGCTTTCCTACAATGAGCAGTTCTTC TRBJ2-1 TRBV25-1 NA TRBD2
CASRKGTSGLNEQFF TGTGCCAGCAGAAAAGGGACTAGCGGCCTCAATGAGCAGTTCTTC TRBJ2-1 TRBV2 NA TRBD2
CASSAGTSGRTGELFF TGTGCCAGCAGTGCCGGGACTAGCGGGAGGACCGGGGAGCTGTTTTTT TRBJ2-2 TRBV9 NA TRBD2
CASSEPGNYEQYF TGTGCCAGCAGTGAACCGGGAAACTACGAGCAGTACTTC TRBJ2-7 TRBV25-1 NA NA
CASSPRDRAYTEAFF TGTGCCAGCAGCCCCCGGGACAGGGCTTACACTGAAGCTTTCTTT TRBJ1-1 TRBV4-2 NA TRBD1
CASSEYGVYYEQYF TGTGCCAGCAGTGAATATGGGGTATACTACGAGCAGTACTTC TRBJ2-7 TRBV25-1 NA NA
CASSLGQGGSQAFF TGTGCCAGCAGCCTCGGACAGGGGGGTAGCCAAGCTTTCTTT TRBJ1-1 TRBV11-2 NA TRBD1
CASSFPLLAGEETDTQYF TGTGCCAGCAGCTTTCCCCTCCTAGCGGGAGAAGAGACAGATACGCAGTATTTT TRBJ2-3 TRBV7-8 NA TRBD2
CASSVSSAFTDTQYF TGTGCCAGCAGCGTGTCGAGCGCCTTCACAGATACGCAGTATTTT TRBJ2-3 TRBV9 NA NA
CASSPTSGRAWETQYF TGCGCCAGCAGCCCGACTAGCGGGAGGGCCTGGGAGACCCAGTACTTC TRBJ2-5 TRBV5-1 NA TRBD2
CASSLRQGSGQPQHF TGTGCCAGTAGCCTACGACAGGGGTCAGGACAGCCCCAGCATTTT TRBJ1-5 TRBV19 once TRBD1
CASSYGLAGGQYF TGTGCCAGCAGTTACGGACTAGCGGGCGGGCAGTACTTC TRBJ2-7 TRBV6-5 NA TRBD2
CASSTGTANTGELFF TGTGCCAGTAGTACCGGGACAGCGAACACCGGGGAGCTGTTTTTT TRBJ2-2 TRBV19 NA TRBD1
CASHRGGGNQPQHF TGTGCCAGTCACAGGGGAGGTGGCAATCAGCCCCAGCATTTT TRBJ1-5 TRBV19 NA TRBD1
CSVVGFGNTIYF TGCAGCGTTGTGGGCTTTGGAAACACCATATATTTT TRBJ1-3 TRBV29-1 NA NA
CASSSLPSNYGYTF TGTGCCAGCAGTTCGCTACCCTCTAACTATGGCTACACCTTC TRBJ1-2 TRBV28 NA NA
CASSMDSSYEQYF TGTGCCAGTAGTATGGACAGCTCCTACGAGCAGTACTTC TRBJ2-7 TRBV19 NA NA
CASSVVDRSSYNEQFF TGCGCCAGCAGCGTGGTTGACCGGAGCTCCTACAATGAGCAGTTCTTC TRBJ2-1 TRBV5-1 NA NA
CASSYTSGRTYNEQFF TGTGCCAGCAGTTACACTAGCGGGAGAACCTACAATGAGCAGTTCTTC TRBJ2-1 TRBV6-6 NA TRBD2
CASSFSGQGASPLHF TGCGCCAGCAGCTTTTCGGGACAGGGGGCTTCACCCCTCCACTTT TRBJ1-6 TRBV5-1 once TRBD1
CASSVDQETQYF TGTGCCAGCAGCGTAGACCAAGAGACCCAGTACTTC TRBJ2-5 TRBV9 NA NA
CASSPRGGNQPQHF TGTGCCAGCAGTCCGAGGGGGGGCAATCAGCCCCAGCATTTT TRBJ1-5 TRBV28 once NA
CASSLLAGSYNEQFF TGTGCCAGCAGTTTACTAGCGGGCTCCTACAATGAGCAGTTCTTC TRBJ2-1 TRBV27 NA TRBD2